These 14 T cell receptor beta chains came from one sample sequenced in a study of blood T cell repertoires in COVID-19. TCRdb's copy holds only in-frame clones and misses some; the assay was immunoSEQ multiplex PCR. This table holds roughly 260,000 clones, around 90% found once. The sequenced sample consisted of peripheral blood. The receptor source for this set is a man between 60 and 75 years old who had recovered from COVID-19.

The chain joins TRBV15 to TRBJ1-5; D is perhaps TRBD1 (6 bases). CDR1 and CDR2 (germline): LNHNV, YYDKDF (reference sequence). The germline V and J ends were trimmed by 5 bases and 6 bases, with 17 bases remaining between them. The length of the CDR3 is 15 residues. CDR3 sequence (DNA): TGTGCCACCAGCGCCGGGGGGGGCCCGGCTCAGCCCCAGCATTTT. The encoded protein is CATSAGGGPAQPQHF. Combining the CDR3 with reference TRBV15 and TRBJ1-5 gives the whole variable domain DAMVIQNPRYQVTQFGKPVTLSCSQTLNHNVMYWYQQKSSQAPKLLFHYYDKDFNNEADTPDNFQSRRPNTSFCFLDIRSPGLGDTAMYLCATSAGGGPAQPQHFGDGTRLSIL.

Note on this clone: The junction shows a germline mismatch at one end, possibly a read error. The chain employs TRBV25-1 and TRBJ2-3, with TRBD2 identical over 15 bases. The CDR3 contains 13 residues. Looked up from germline, CDR1 is MGHDK and CDR2 is SYGVNS. CDR3 in DNA: TGTGCCAGCAGTGATCGAGGACTAGCGGGGGGGCATTTT. Amino acid sequence: CASSDRGLAGGHF.

This chain joins TRBV3-1 (or the pseudogene TRBV3-2) and TRBJ2-1, with 10 positions matching TRBD2. The CDR3 has 16 residues. The J segment lost 4 bases and the V segment lost 1 base, leaving 4 bases of the junction unmatched. Per germline, CDR1 LGHDT and CDR2 YNNKEL (reference sequence). CDR3 nucleotides: TGTGCCAGCAGCCAAGCCCCTAGCGGGGGTTACAATGAGCAGTTCTTC. Its translation is CASSQAPSGGYNEQFF.

The CDR3 is CASKTGGDWNSPLHF. The CDR3 nucleotides read TGTGCCAGCAAGACAGGGGGCGACTGGAATTCACCCCTCCACTTT. The J gene is TRBJ1-6, the V gene TRBV5-6; 10 positions agree with TRBD1. This CDR3 spans 15 amino acids. V was clipped by 6 bases and J by 7 bases; unmatched bases: 7. Germline assignment: CDR1 SGHDT and CDR2 YYEEEE.

The chain carries TRBV11-2 and TRBJ2-7, with a possible D match to TRBD2 (6 bases). The CDR3 runs to 17 residues. Germline loops: CDR1 SGHAT, CDR2 FQNNGV. The V gene lost 2 bases and the J gene lost 0 bases, with 17 bases spanning the gap. CDR3 region: CASSLPQEGSFSYEQYF. CDR3 nucleotide sequence: TGTGCCAGCAGCTTACCGCAGGAGGGGTCATTCTCCTACGAGCAGTACTTC. The complete variable domain, with remaining parts taken from reference TRBV11-2 and TRBJ2-7, reads EAGVAQSPRYKIIEKRQSVAFWCNPISGHATLYWYQQILGQGPKLLIQFQNNGVVDDSQLPKDRFSAERLKGVDSTLKIQPAKLEDSAVYLCASSLPQEGSFSYEQYFGPGTRLTVT.

This clone has just a few counts. V is TRBV27 and J is TRBJ1-1; TRBD1 matches at 7 bases. This CDR3 has 14 amino acids. Germline V gives CDR1 MNHEY, CDR2 SMNVEV (reference sequence). V shed 7 bases, J shed 6 bases, and the junction held 11 bases outside the gene matches. The CDR3 region is CASTKGGAWAEAFF. CDR3 in DNA: TGTGCCAGCACCAAAGGGGGCGCCTGGGCTGAAGCTTTCTTT.

The chain is built from TRBV14 and TRBJ1-5, with 10 bases lining up with TRBD1. The germline V gene encodes CDR1 SGHDN and CDR2 FVKESK. The CDR3 loop spans 16 amino acids. The trim removed 4 bases at V and 9 bases at J, leaving 12 bases unmatched. The CDR3 region has the DNA TGTGCCAGCAGCCCAGCCGGGACAGGGGCTATGGGGCCCCAGCATTTT. This sequence encodes CASSPAGTGAMGPQHF.

The genes are TRBV2 and TRBJ2-7; possibly TRBD2 for D (7 bases). CDR1 and CDR2 from the germline V gene are SNHLY and FYNNEI. V was pared by 2 bases and J by 7 bases, with 18 bases between. CDR3 length: 15 amino acids. The CDR3 loop is CASSESRGGGEEQYF. The CDR3 bases are TGTGCCAGCAGTGAATCAAGAGGGGGGGGCGAAGAGCAGTACTTC.

The V gene is TRBV7-9, the J gene TRBJ2-1; 10 bases match TRBD1. Germline CDR1 SEHNR, CDR2 FQNEAQ (reference sequence). The CDR3 is 17 residues long. V gave up 5 bases and J gave up 7 bases; unmatched junction bases: 14. CDR3 coding DNA: TGTGCCAGCAGCCAAGGGGAGACAGGGGGCTTTAGGAATGAGCAGTTCTTC. Its protein is CASSQGETGGFRNEQFF.

This chain's CDR3 is CASSLVQGANTEAFF. For the CDR3, the DNA is TGTGCCAGCAGCTTAGTACAGGGGGCAAACACTGAAGCTTTCTTT. The chain is built from TRBV7-2 and TRBJ1-1; TRBD1 matches at 9 bases. This CDR3 has 15 amino acids. In germline, CDR1 is SGHTA, CDR2 FQGNSA. J was trimmed by 2 bases and V by 1 base; bases with no gene match: 2.

The chain recombines TRBV10-2 with TRBJ1-1, with D maybe TRBD1 (5 bases). Trimming removed 5 bases at V and 1 base at J, with 14 bases between. This CDR3 is built from 15 residues. Germline values: CDR1 WSHSY, CDR2 SAAADI. The CDR3 region is CASSFATEPNTEAFF. The CDR3 region has the DNA TGCGCCAGCAGTTTTGCGACAGAGCCGAACACTGAAGCTTTCTTT.

The chain is built from TRBV2 and TRBJ1-4, with D unresolved. The CDR3 sequence is 15 residues long. CDR1 and CDR2 (germline): SNHLY, FYNNEI. Trimming removed 5 bases at V and 4 bases at J, with 14 bases between. CDR3 bases: TGTGCCAGCAGTTTCTCTCCTAGGAATAATGAAAAACTGTTTTTT. Translated: CASSFSPRNNEKLFF.

This clone appeared a few times. This chain links TRBV9 with TRBJ2-3; 13 bases align to TRBD2. CDR3 length: 17 residues. Trimming removed 0 bases from V and 5 bases from J; junction bases left unmatched: 6. Looked up from germline, CDR1 is SGDLS and CDR2 is YYNGEE. The CDR3, as DNA: TGTGCCAGCAGCGTAGCGGGACTAGCGGGATCGGGAGATACGCAGTATTTT. This codes for CASSVAGLAGSGDTQYF. Full variable domain (remainder filled in from reference TRBV9 and TRBJ2-3): DSGVTQTPKHLITATGQRVTLRCSPRSGDLSVYWYQQSLDQGLQFLIQYYNGEERAKGNILERFSAQQFPDLHSELNLSSLELGDSALYFCASSVAGLAGSGDTQYFGPGTRLTVL.

V usage is TRBV18 and J usage is TRBJ2-7, with TRBD2 matching 8 bases. This CDR3 contains 14 residues. The germline CDR1 and CDR2 sequences are KGHSH and LQKENI. V trimming: 1 base; J trimming: 3 bases; junction bases outside the gene matches: 2. Here the CDR3 DNA reads TGTGCCAGCTCACCACTAGCGGGACACTACGAGCAGTACTTC. Its protein product is CASSPLAGHYEQYF. The full variable domain, completed using reference TRBV18 and TRBJ2-7, is NAGVMQNPRHLVRRRGQEARLRCSPMKGHSHVYWYRQLPEEGLKFMVYLQKENIIDESGMPKERFSAEFPKEGPSILRIQQVVRGDSAAYFCASSPLAGHYEQYFGPGTRLTVT.